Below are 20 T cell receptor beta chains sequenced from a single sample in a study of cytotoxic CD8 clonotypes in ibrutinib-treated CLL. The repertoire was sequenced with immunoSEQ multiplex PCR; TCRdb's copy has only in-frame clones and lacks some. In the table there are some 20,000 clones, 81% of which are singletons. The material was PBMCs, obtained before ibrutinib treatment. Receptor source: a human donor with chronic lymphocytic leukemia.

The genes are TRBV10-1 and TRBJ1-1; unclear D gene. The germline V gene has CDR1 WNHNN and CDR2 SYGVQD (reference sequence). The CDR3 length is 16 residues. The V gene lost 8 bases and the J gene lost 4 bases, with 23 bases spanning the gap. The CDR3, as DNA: TGCGCCAGCCTCCCGGCCTCTGGGGTAAGAAGCACTGAAGCTTTCTTT. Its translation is CASLPASGVRSTEAFF.

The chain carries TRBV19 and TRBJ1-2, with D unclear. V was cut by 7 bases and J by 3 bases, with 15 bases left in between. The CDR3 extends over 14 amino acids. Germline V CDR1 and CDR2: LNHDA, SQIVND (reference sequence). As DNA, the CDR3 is TGTGCCAGTACCCCCTGGAGGCGAGACTATGGCTACACCTTC. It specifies CASTPWRRDYGYTF. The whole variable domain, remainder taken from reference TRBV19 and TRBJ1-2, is DGGITQSPKYLFRKEGQNVTLSCEQNLNHDAMYWYRQDPGQGLRLIYYSQIVNDFQKGDIAEGYSVSREKKESFPLTVTSAQKNPTAFYLCASTPWRRDYGYTFGSGTRLTVV.

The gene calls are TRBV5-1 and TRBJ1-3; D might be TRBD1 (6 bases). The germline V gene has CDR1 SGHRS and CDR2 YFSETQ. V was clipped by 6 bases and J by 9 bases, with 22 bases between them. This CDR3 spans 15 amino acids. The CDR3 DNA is TGCGCCAGCACACCACAGGGATTCACGGACGGCACCATATATTTT. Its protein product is CASTPQGFTDGTIYF. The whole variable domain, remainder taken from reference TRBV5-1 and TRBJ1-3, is KAGVTQTPRYLIKTRGQQVTLSCSPISGHRSVSWYQQTPGQGLQFLFEYFSETQRNKGNFPGRFSGRQFSNSRSEMNVSTLELGDSALYLCASTPQGFTDGTIYFGEGSWLTVV.

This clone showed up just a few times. CDR3 sequence (DNA): TGTGCCAGCACCGCGAGGGGGGACCGAAACACTGAAGCTTTCTTT. Residues: CASTARGDRNTEAFF. The chain carries TRBV27 and TRBJ1-1; weak D call: TRBD1 (6 bases). Germline lookup yields CDR1 MNHEY and CDR2 SMNVEV (reference sequence). The CDR3 is 15 amino acids. V was clipped by 7 bases and J by 2 bases, with 17 bases between them.

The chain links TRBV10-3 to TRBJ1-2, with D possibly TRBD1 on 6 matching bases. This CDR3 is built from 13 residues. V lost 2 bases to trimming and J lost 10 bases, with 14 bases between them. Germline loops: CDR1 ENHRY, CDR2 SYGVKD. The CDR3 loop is CAISEPRQDYYTF. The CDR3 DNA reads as TGTGCCATCAGTGAGCCAAGACAGGACTACTACACCTTC.

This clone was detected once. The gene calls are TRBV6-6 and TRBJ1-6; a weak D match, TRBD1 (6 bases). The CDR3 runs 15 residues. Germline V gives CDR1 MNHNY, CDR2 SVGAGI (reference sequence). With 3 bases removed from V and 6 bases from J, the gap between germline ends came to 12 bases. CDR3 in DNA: TGTGCCAGCAGTTATTCTCAAGGGGGTAATTCACCCCTCCACTTT. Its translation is CASSYSQGGNSPLHF.

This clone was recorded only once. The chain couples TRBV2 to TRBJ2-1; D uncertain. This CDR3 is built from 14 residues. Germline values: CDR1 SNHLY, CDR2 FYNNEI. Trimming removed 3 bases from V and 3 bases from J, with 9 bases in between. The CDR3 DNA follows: TGTGCCAGCAGTGATCGCACTTACTACAATGAGCAGTTCTTC. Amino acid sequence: CASSDRTYYNEQFF.

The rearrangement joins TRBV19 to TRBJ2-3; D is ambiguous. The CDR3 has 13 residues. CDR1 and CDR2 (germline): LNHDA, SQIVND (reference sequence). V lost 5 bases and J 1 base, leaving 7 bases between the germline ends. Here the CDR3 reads CASSPLGTDTQYF. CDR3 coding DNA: TGTGCCAGTAGTCCACTCGGCACAGATACGCAGTATTTT.

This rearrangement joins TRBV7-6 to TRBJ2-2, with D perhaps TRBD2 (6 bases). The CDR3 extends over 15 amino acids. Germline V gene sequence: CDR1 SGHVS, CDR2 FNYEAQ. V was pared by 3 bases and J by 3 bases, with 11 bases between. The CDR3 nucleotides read TGTGCCAGCAGCTTCGCCTGGGGGGACACCGGGGAGCTGTTTTTT. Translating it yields CASSFAWGDTGELFF.

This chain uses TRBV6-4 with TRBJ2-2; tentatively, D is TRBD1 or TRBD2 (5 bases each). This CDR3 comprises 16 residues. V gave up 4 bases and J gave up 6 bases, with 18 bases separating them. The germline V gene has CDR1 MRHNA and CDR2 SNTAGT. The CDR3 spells CASSVGSRGSAGELFF. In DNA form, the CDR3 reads TGTGCCAGCAGTGTGGGTTCGAGGGGCAGCGCCGGGGAGCTGTTTTTT.

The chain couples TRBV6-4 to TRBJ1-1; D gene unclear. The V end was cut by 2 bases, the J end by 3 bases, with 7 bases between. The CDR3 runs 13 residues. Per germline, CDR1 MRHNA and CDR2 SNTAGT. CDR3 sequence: CASSDNDYTEAFF. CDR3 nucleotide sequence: TGTGCCAGCAGTGACAACGACTACACTGAAGCTTTCTTT.

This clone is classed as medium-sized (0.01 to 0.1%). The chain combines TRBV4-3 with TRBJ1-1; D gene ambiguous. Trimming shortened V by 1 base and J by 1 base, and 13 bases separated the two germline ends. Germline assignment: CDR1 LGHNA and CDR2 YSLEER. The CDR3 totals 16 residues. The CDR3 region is CASSQGIFRTNTEAFF. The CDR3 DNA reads TGCGCCAGCAGCCAAGGGATCTTCCGGACGAACACTGAAGCTTTCTTT.

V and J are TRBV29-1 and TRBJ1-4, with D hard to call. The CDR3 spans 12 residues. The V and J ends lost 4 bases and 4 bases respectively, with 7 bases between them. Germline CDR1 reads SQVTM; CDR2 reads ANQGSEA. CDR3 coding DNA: TGCAGCGTTGCCGGCTATAATGAAAAACTGTTTTTT. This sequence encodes CSVAGYNEKLFF.

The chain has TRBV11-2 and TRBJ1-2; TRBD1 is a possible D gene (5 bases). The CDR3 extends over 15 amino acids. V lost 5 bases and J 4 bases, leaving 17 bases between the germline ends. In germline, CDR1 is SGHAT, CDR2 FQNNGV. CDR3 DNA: TGTGCCAGCAGCCCTGGGGGAGGCCCCCGCTATGGCTACACCTTC. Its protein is CASSPGGGPRYGYTF. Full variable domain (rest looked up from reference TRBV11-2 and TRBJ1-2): EAGVAQSPRYKIIEKRQSVAFWCNPISGHATLYWYQQILGQGPKLLIQFQNNGVVDDSQLPKDRFSAERLKGVDSTLKIQPAKLEDSAVYLCASSPGGGPRYGYTFGSGTRLTVV.

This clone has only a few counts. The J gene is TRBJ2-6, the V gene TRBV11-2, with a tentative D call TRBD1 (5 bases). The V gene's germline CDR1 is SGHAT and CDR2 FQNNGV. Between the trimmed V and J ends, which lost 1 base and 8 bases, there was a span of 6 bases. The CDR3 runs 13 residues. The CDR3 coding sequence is TGTGCCAGCAGCTTAGCAGGGACCAACGTCCTGACTTTC. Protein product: CASSLAGTNVLTF.

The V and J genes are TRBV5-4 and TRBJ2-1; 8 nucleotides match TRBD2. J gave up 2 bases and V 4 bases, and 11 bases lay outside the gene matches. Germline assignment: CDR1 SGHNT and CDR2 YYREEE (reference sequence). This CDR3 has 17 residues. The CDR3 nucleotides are TGTGCCAGCAGCGGCCTCGGGGCGGGGGGAACCTACAATGAGCAGTTCTTC. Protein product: CASSGLGAGGTYNEQFF.

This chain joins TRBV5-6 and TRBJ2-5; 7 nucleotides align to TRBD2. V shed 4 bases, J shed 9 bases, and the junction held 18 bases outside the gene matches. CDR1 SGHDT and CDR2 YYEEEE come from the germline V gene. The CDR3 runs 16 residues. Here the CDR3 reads CASSTQTRGGLGAQYF. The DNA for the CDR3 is TGTGCCAGCAGCACACAGACTCGGGGAGGGTTGGGGGCCCAGTACTTC.

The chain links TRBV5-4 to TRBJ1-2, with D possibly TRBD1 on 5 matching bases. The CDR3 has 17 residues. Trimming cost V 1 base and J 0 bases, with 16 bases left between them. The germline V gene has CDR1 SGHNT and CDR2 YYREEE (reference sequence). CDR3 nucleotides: TGTGCCAGCAGCTTGCCCAAAACGGGGGGGGCTAACTATGGCTACACCTTC. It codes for CASSLPKTGGANYGYTF. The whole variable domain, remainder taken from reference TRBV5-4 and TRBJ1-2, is ETGVTQSPTHLIKTRGQQVTLRCSSQSGHNTVSWYQQALGQGPQFIFQYYREEENGRGNFPPRFSGLQFPNYSSELNVNALELDDSALYLCASSLPKTGGANYGYTFGSGTRLTVV.

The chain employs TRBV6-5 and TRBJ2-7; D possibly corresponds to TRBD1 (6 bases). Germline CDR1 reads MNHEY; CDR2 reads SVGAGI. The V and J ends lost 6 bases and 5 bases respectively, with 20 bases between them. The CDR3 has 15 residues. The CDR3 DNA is TGTGCCAGCAGAGAATTCAGGGGCGCCAGTCACGAGCAGTACTTC. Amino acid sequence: CASREFRGASHEQYF.

The CDR3 coding sequence is TGTGCCAGCAGCTCCTCCGGTTTGGGGCCAAACACTGAAGCTTTCTTT. It yields the protein CASSSSGLGPNTEAFF. The V gene is TRBV5-8, the J gene TRBJ1-1, with a possible D match to TRBD1 (5 bases). Deletions cut 3 bases from V and 2 bases from J, with 17 bases between. This CDR3 has 16 residues. The germline V gene encodes CDR1 SGHTS and CDR2 YDEGEE.